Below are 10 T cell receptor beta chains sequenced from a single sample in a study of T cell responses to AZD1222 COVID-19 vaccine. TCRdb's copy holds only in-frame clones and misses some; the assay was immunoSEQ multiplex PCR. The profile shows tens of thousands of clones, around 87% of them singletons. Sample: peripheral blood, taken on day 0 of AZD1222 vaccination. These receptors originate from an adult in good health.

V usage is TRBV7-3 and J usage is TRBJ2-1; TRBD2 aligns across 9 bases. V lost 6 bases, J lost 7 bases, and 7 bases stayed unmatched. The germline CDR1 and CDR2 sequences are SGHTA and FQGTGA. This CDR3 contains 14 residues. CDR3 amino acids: CASSSGGGRNEQFF. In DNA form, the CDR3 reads TGTGCCAGCAGTAGCGGGGGTGGGAGGAATGAGCAGTTCTTC.

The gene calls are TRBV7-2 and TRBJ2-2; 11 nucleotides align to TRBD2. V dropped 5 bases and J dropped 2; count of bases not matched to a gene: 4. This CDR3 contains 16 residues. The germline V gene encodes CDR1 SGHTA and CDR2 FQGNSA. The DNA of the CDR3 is TGTGCCAGCAGCCTTAGCGGGGGGGCTAACACCGGGGAGCTGTTTTTT. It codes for CASSLSGGANTGELFF.

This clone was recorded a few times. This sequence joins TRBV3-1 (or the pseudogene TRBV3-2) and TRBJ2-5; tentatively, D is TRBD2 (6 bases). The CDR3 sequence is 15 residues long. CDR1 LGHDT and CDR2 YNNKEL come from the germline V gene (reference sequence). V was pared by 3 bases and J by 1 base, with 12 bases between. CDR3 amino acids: CASSHGGAGQETQYF. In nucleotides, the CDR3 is TGTGCCAGCAGCCACGGCGGGGCGGGCCAAGAGACCCAGTACTTC.

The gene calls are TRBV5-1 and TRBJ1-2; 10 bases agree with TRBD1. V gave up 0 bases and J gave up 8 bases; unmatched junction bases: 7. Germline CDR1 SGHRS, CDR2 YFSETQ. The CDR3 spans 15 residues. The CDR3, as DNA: TGCGCCAGCAGCTTGGATGGGACAGGGGTGGGCGGCTACACCTTC. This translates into CASSLDGTGVGGYTF.

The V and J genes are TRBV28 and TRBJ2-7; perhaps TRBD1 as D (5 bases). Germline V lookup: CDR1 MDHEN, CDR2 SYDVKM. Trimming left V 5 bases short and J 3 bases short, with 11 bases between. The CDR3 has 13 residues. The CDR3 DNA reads TGTGCCAGCAGTATCGGACACGACTACGAGCAGTACTTC. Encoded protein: CASSIGHDYEQYF. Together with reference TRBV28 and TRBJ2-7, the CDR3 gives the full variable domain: DVKVTQSSRYLVKRTGEKVFLECVQDMDHENMFWYRQDPGLGLRLIYFSYDVKMKEKGDIPEGYSVSREKKERFSLILESASTNQTSMYLCASSIGHDYEQYFGPGTRLTVT.

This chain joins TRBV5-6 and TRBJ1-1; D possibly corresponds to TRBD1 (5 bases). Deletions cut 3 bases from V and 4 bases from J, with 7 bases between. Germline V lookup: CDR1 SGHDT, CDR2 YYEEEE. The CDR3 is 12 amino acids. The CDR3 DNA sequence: TGTGCCAGCAGCTCGGGGGGCACTGAAGCTTTCTTT. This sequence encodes CASSSGGTEAFF.

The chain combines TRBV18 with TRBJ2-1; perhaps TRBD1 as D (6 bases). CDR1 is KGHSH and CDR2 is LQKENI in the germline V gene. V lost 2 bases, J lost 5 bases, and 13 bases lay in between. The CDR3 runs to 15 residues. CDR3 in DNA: TGTGCCAGCTCACCAACCACAGGGAACAACAATGAGCAGTTCTTC. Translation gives CASSPTTGNNNEQFF.

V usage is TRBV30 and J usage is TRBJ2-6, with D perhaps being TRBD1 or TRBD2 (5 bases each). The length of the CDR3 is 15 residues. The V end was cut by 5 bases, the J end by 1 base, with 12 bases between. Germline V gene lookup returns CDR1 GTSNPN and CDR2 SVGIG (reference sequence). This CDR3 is CAWGGSLSGANVLTF. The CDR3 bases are TGTGCCTGGGGGGGTTCTCTTTCTGGGGCCAACGTCCTGACTTTC. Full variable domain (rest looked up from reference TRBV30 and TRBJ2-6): SQTIHQWPATLVQPVGSPLSLECTVEGTSNPNLYWYRQAAGRGLQLLFYSVGIGQISSEVPQNLSASRPQDRQFILSSKKLLLSDSGFYLCAWGGSLSGANVLTFGAGSRLTVL.

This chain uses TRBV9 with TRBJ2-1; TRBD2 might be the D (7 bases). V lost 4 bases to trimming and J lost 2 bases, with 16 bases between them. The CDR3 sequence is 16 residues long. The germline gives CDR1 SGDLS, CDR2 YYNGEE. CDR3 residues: CASSPGGTPPYNEQFF. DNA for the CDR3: TGTGCCAGCAGCCCCGGGGGGACACCACCCTACAATGAGCAGTTCTTC.

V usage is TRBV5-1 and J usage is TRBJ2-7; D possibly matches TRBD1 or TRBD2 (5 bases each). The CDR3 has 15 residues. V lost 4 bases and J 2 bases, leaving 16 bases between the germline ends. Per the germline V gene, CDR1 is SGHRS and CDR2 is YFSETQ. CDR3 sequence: CASSRLRDGTYEQYF. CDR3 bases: TGCGCCAGCAGCCGTCTCCGGGACGGGACCTACGAGCAGTACTTC.